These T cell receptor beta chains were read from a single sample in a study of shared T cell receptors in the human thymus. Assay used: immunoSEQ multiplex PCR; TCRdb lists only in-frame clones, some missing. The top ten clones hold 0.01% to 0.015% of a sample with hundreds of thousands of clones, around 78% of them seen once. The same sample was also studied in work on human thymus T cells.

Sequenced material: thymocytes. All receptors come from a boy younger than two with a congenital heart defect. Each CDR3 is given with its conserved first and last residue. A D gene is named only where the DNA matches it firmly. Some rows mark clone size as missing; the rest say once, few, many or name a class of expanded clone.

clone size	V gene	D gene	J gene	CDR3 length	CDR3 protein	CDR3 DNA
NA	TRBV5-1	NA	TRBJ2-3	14	CASSLENRADTQYF	TGCGCCAGCAGCTTGGAAAACAGGGCAGATACGCAGTATTTT
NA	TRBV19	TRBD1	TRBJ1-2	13	CASSPDRVYGYTF	TGTGCCAGTAGTCCCGACAGGGTCTATGGCTACACCTTC
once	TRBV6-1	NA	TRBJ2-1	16	CASSEQGWGTYNEQFF	TGTGCCAGCAGCGAACAGGGATGGGGGACTTACAATGAGCAGTTCTTC
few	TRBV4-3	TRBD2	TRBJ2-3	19	CASSRRPLTSGRDTDTQYF	TGCGCCAGCAGCCGCAGGCCTTTGACTAGCGGGAGGGATACAGATACGCAGTATTTT
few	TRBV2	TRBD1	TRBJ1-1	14	CASRVTGSNTEAFF	TGTGCCAGCAGGGTGACAGGGTCGAACACTGAAGCTTTCTTT
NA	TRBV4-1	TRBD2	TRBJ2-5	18	CASSQDVGLAGNQETQYF	TGCGCCAGCAGCCAAGATGTCGGACTAGCGGGAAACCAAGAGACCCAGTACTTC
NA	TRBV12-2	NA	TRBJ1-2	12	CASRFRVGGYTF	TGTGCAAGTCGCTTCAGGGTAGGAGGCTACACCTTC
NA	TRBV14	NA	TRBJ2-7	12	CASSPKGEEQYF	TGTGCCAGCAGCCCCAAGGGGGAAGAGCAGTACTTC
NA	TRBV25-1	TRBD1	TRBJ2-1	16	CASSVPGQGLMNEQFF	TGTGCCAGCAGTGTTCCGGGACAGGGGCTTATGAATGAGCAGTTCTTC
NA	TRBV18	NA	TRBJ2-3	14	CASSDAEHTDTQYF	TGTGCCAGCTCAGATGCGGAACACACAGATACGCAGTATTTT
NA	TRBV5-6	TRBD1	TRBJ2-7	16	CASSPPGEGAYYEQYF	TGTGCCAGCAGCCCCCCGGGTGAGGGGGCCTACTACGAGCAGTACTTC
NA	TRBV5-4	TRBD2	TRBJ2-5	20	CASSLFGTSGRAELGETQYF	TGTGCCAGCAGCTTGTTTGGGACTAGCGGGAGGGCCGAGTTAGGAGAGACCCAGTACTTC
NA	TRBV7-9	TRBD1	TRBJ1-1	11	CASSPRTGAFF	TGTGCCAGCAGCCCGAGGACAGGGGCTTTCTTT
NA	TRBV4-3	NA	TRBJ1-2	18	CASSQEIGGLESNYGYTF	TGCGCCAGCAGCCAAGAGATAGGAGGGCTGGAGTCTAACTATGGCTACACCTTC
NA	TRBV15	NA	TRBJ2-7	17	CATSRVGWRVGTYEQYF	TGTGCCACCAGCAGAGTTGGTTGGCGGGTGGGTACATACGAGCAGTACTTC
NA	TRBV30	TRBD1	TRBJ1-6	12	CALDRGGSPLHF	TGTGCCTTGGACAGGGGGGGATCACCCCTCCACTTT
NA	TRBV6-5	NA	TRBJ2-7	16	CASSYHGQETSYEQYF	TGTGCCAGCAGTTATCATGGACAAGAAACGTCCTACGAGCAGTACTTC
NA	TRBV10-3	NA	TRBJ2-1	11	CAISDRREQFF	TGTGCCATCAGTGATAGGCGGGAGCAGTTCTTC
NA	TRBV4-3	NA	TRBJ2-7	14	CASSQDQGPYEQYF	TGCGCCAGCAGCCAAGATCAGGGCCCCTACGAGCAGTACTTC
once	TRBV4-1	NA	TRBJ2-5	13	CASSQSESGTQYF	TGCGCCAGCAGCCAATCAGAGTCGGGGACCCAGTACTTC
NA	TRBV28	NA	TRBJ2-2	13	CASIPSDTGELFF	TGTGCCAGCATTCCTAGCGACACCGGGGAGCTGTTTTTT
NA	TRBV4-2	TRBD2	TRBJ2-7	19	CASSQGRASGPSPTYEQYF	TGTGCCAGCAGCCAGGGACGGGCTAGCGGGCCCTCACCCACCTACGAGCAGTACTTC
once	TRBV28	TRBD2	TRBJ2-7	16	CASSLTRAGGSYEQYF	TGTGCCAGCAGCCTCACGCGAGCGGGAGGTTCCTACGAGCAGTACTTC
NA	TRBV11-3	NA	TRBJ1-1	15	CASSLETAMNTEAFF	TGTGCCAGCAGCTTAGAAACAGCCATGAACACTGAAGCTTTCTTT
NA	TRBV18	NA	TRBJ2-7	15	CASSPEVAHSYEQYF	TGTGCCAGCTCACCAGAGGTGGCCCACTCCTACGAGCAGTACTTC
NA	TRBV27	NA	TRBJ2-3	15	CASSRVTSSTDTQYF	TGTGCCAGCAGCCGGGTCACTTCCAGCACAGATACGCAGTATTTT
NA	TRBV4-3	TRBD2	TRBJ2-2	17	CASSHGGSGRYAGELFF	TGCGCCAGCAGCCATGGGGGGAGCGGGAGATACGCCGGGGAGCTGTTTTTT
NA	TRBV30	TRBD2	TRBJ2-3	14	CAWKGGRAKDTQYF	TGTGCCTGGAAAGGCGGGAGGGCAAAAGATACGCAGTATTTT
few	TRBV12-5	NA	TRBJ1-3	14	CASALGSGGNTIYF	TGTGCTAGTGCCCTGGGCTCCGGAGGAAACACCATATATTTT
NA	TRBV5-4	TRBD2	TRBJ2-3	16	CASSLVRAGVTDTQYF	TGTGCCAGCAGCTTGGTTCGAGCGGGAGTAACCGATACGCAGTATTTT
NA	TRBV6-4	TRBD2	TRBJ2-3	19	CASRANGTSGRAGTDTQYF	TGTGCCAGCAGGGCGAATGGGACTAGCGGGAGGGCCGGGACAGATACGCAGTATTTT
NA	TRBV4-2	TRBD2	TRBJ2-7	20	CASSQEGRLAGGPVSYEQYF	TGTGCCAGCAGCCAAGAGGGGAGGCTAGCGGGAGGGCCTGTCTCCTACGAGCAGTACTTC
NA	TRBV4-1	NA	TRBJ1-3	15	CASSRSYSSGNTIYF	TGCGCCAGCAGCCGGTCGTACTCCTCTGGAAACACCATATATTTT
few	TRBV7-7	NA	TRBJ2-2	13	CASSGTVGGELFF	TGTGCCAGCAGCGGAACAGTTGGGGGGGAGCTGTTTTTT
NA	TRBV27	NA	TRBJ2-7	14	CASSPPALKHEQYF	TGTGCCAGCAGCCCCCCCGCCCTCAAGCACGAGCAGTACTTC
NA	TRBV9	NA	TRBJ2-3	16	CASSPWPRGFPDTQYF	TGTGCCAGCAGCCCCTGGCCTAGGGGATTTCCAGATACGCAGTATTTT
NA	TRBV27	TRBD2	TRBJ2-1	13	CASSFPGGDEQFF	TGTGCCAGCAGTTTTCCGGGGGGTGATGAGCAGTTCTTC
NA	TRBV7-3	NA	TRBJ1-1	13	CASSRTGNTEAFF	TGTGCCAGCAGCCGAACAGGGAACACTGAAGCTTTCTTT
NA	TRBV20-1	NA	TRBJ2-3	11	CSTKRGDTQYF	TGCAGTACCAAAAGGGGGGATACGCAGTATTTT
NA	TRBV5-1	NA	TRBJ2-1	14	CASSWRSSYNEQFF	TGCGCCAGCAGCTGGCGGAGCTCCTACAATGAGCAGTTCTTC
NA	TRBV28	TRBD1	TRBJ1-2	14	CASTTRTGAYGYTF	TGTGCCAGCACCACCAGGACAGGCGCCTATGGCTACACCTTC
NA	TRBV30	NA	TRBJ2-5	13	CAWNVGRQETQYF	TGTGCCTGGAATGTGGGCAGGCAAGAGACCCAGTACTTC
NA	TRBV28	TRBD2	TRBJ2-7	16	CASSLPRSAGVLEQYF	TGTGCCAGCAGTTTGCCCAGATCAGCGGGAGTGCTCGAGCAGTACTTC
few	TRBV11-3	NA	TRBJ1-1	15	CASSLASGGNTEAFF	TGTGCCAGCAGCTTAGCTTCGGGGGGGAACACTGAAGCTTTCTTT
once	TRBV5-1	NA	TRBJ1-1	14	CASSFQGGGTEAFF	TGCGCCAGCAGCTTCCAGGGCGGGGGGACTGAAGCTTTCTTT
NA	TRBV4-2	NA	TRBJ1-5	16	CASSQAGRSGNQPQHF	TGTGCCAGCAGCCAAGCCGGCAGGTCAGGCAATCAGCCCCAGCATTTT
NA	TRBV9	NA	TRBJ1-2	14	CASSPDRDFDGYTF	TGTGCCAGCAGCCCTGATCGGGACTTTGATGGCTACACCTTC
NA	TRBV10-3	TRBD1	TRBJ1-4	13	CATRDRRREKLFF	TGTGCCACCCGGGACAGGCGGAGAGAAAAACTGTTTTTT
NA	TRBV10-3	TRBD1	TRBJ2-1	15	CAISEGQGSYNEQFF	TGTGCCATCAGTGAGGGACAGGGGTCCTACAATGAGCAGTTCTTC
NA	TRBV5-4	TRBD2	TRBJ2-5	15	CASSLDSGGEETQYF	TGTGCCAGCAGCTTGGACAGCGGGGGAGAAGAGACCCAGTACTTC
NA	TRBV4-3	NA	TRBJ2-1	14	CASSQGSQGNEQFF	TGCGCCAGCAGCCAAGGGTCTCAGGGGAATGAGCAGTTCTTC
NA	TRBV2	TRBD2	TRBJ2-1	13	CADSGRGNSEQFF	TGTGCAGATAGCGGGAGGGGGAATAGTGAGCAGTTCTTC
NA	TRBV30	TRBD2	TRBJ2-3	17	CAWRSSPSGRATDTQYF	TGTGCCTGGAGGAGCTCTCCCAGCGGGAGGGCGACAGATACGCAGTATTTT
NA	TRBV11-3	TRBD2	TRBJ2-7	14	CASSLQSGSNEQYF	TGTGCCAGCAGCTTACAGAGCGGGAGCAACGAGCAGTACTTC
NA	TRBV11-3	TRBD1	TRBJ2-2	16	CASSPPPGQGTGELFF	TGTGCCAGCAGCCCCCCTCCGGGACAGGGAACCGGGGAGCTGTTTTTT